The rows below give T cell receptor beta chains drawn from one sample of a study of blood T cell repertoires in COVID-19. Here immunoSEQ multiplex PCR was the method, and the copy in TCRdb shows in-frame clones only, minus some. In the table there are tens of thousands of clones, roughly nine tenths of which are singletons. Input material: peripheral blood. These receptors all stem from a woman between 50 and 59 years old with active COVID-19. Each CDR3 is given with its conserved first and last residue. A D gene is named only where the DNA matches it firmly. Where a row states a size, it is once, few, many or the class of an expanded clone; other rows omit it.

j_call d_call v_call clone_size cdr3_nt cdr3_aa
TRBJ1-5 TRBD1 TRBV2 few TGTGCCAGCAGAGGGACAGGGGACGTGTGGTTAAGCAATCAGCCCCAGCATTTT CASRGTGDVWLSNQPQHF
TRBJ1-3 TRBD1 TRBV3-1/TRBV3-2 NA TGTGCCAGCAGCCAAGAGGGGACAGTAACTGGAAACACCATATATTTT CASSQEGTVTGNTIYF
TRBJ2-7 TRBD1 TRBV9 once TGTGCCAGCAGCGCCGGACAGGGTCCATACGAGCAGTACTTC CASSAGQGPYEQYF
TRBJ2-3 TRBD1 TRBV30 NA TGTGCCTGGAGAGACCCAGGGGGAGTCTTCGGGACAGATACGCAGTATTTT CAWRDPGGVFGTDTQYF
TRBJ1-3 TRBD1 TRBV19 NA TGTGCCAGTAGTCGGGACAGGAGAAACTCTGGAAACACCATATATTTT CASSRDRRNSGNTIYF
TRBJ2-2 NA TRBV18 NA TGTGCCAGCTCACCAAGAACTAGGACCGGGGAGCTGTTTTTT CASSPRTRTGELFF
TRBJ2-1 TRBD2 TRBV2 NA TGTGCCAGCACCCCCGCGGGGGGACTAGCGGGAGTTAATGAGCAGTTCTTC CASTPAGGLAGVNEQFF
TRBJ1-1 NA TRBV25-1 NA TGTGCCAGCAGTGACCCCAAGGACTACTGGGCTGAAGCTTTCTTT CASSDPKDYWAEAFF
TRBJ1-1 TRBD1 TRBV5-1 NA TGCGCCAGCAGCTTGGCGACAGGGAGTCGGAACACTGAAGCTTTCTTT CASSLATGSRNTEAFF
TRBJ1-5 NA TRBV5-1 NA TGCGCCAGCAGCCCCGAAGCGGGGAATCAGCCCCAGCATTTT CASSPEAGNQPQHF
TRBJ1-2 NA TRBV28 NA TGTGCCAGCAGTCCGTCTACCTACTATGGCTACACCTTC CASSPSTYYGYTF
TRBJ2-7 NA TRBV6-1 NA TGTGCCAGCAGTGAAGGGCCGCTCTACGAGCAGTACTTC CASSEGPLYEQYF
TRBJ1-1 TRBD1 TRBV18 NA TGTGCCAGCTCACGGACAGGGGTGAACACTGAAGCTTTCTTT CASSRTGVNTEAFF
TRBJ1-1 NA TRBV7-2 NA TGTGCCAGCAGCACCGGGCCCGGGGATGAAGCTTTCTTT CASSTGPGDEAFF
TRBJ2-7 TRBD2 TRBV9 NA TGTGCCAGCAGCGTAGTGCCTAGCGGGAGGAACTACGAGCAGTACTTC CASSVVPSGRNYEQYF
TRBJ2-5 NA TRBV7-3 NA TGTGCCAGCAGCTTATCCAGCCAAGAGACCCAGTACTTC CASSLSSQETQYF
TRBJ2-3 NA TRBV7-2 NA TGTGCCAGCAGCTTAGAAGGGGGACGGGGGCAGTATTTT CASSLEGGRGQYF
TRBJ1-6 NA TRBV19 once TGTGCCAGTAGTGCAGGGTTGGGGTCTTCACCCCTCCACTTT CASSAGLGSSPLHF
TRBJ2-1 NA TRBV7-9 NA TGTGCCAGCAGCTCATCGAGGGGGACGCGCCAGATCTTGCGGCAGTTCTTC CASSSSRGTRQILRQFF
TRBJ2-2 NA TRBV30 NA TGTGCCTGGAGTGCCGAGTCCGGAGAAGGCGGGGAGCTGTTTTTT CAWSAESGEGGELFF
TRBJ2-7 NA TRBV5-1 NA TGCGCCAGCAGCTCATCCTACGAGCAGTACTTC CASSSSYEQYF
TRBJ2-1 TRBD2 TRBV15 NA TGTGCCACCAGCAGAGATTACAGCGGGAGTCGCGATGAGCAGTTCTTC CATSRDYSGSRDEQFF
TRBJ2-4 NA TRBV6-5 NA TGTGCCAGCAGTTCCTACCCACCTCCGGGGATTCAGTACTTC CASSSYPPPGIQYF
TRBJ2-6 NA TRBV10-2 NA TGCGCCAGCAGTGAAATCGGTGGGGCCAACGTCCTGACTTTC CASSEIGGANVLTF
TRBJ2-1 TRBD2 TRBV6-5 NA TGTGCCAGCATAAGCGGGAGGGGGGGTAGGAATGAGCAGTTCTTC CASISGRGGRNEQFF